The 5 T cell receptor beta chains given below trace back to one sample, sequenced in a study of blood T cell repertoires in COVID-19. Sequencing was performed with immunoSEQ multiplex PCR; in TCRdb, only in-frame clones are kept and a portion is missing. The repertoire holds roughly 60,000 clones, with approximately 83% as singletons. The source material was peripheral blood. Source of these receptors: a man aged 50 or older with COVID-19, enrolled during active disease.

This chain uses TRBV11-2 with TRBJ2-5; D may be TRBD1 (5 bases). The CDR3 has 15 residues. V gave up 0 bases and J gave up 3 bases, with 11 bases separating them. In germline, CDR1 is SGHAT, CDR2 FQNNGV. DNA of the CDR3: TGTGCCAGCAGCTTAGATGGGTCCAGGGAAGAGACCCAGTACTTC. It specifies CASSLDGSREETQYF.

V is TRBV30 and J is TRBJ2-1, with 11 bases identical to TRBD1. This CDR3 has 14 residues. J lost 0 bases, V lost 5 bases, and 0 bases had no gene match. Germline V gene data show CDR1 as GTSNPN and CDR2 as SVGIG (reference sequence). The CDR3, as DNA: TGTGCCTGGGGGACAGGGGGCTCCTACAATGAGCAGTTCTTC. Translating gives CAWGTGGSYNEQFF.

V usage is TRBV25-1 and J usage is TRBJ2-3; 8 nucleotides match TRBD2. The ends lost 4 bases at V and 2 bases at J; junction bases unmatched: 8. The CDR3 sequence is 16 residues long. The germline gives CDR1 MGHDK, CDR2 SYGVNS. The CDR3 DNA reads as TGTGCCAGCAGTGGGGATAGCGGGATCCACACAGATACGCAGTATTTT. Residues: CASSGDSGIHTDTQYF.

The genes are TRBV19 and TRBJ1-3; D remains unclear. Trimming pared 7 bases from V and 4 bases from J, leaving 20 bases between. The CDR3 sequence is 16 residues long. In germline, CDR1 is LNHDA, CDR2 SQIVND (reference sequence). The CDR3 DNA follows: TGTGCCAGTACCCCGTTGGGAGCTTCGGTGGGAAACACCATATATTTT. Amino acids: CASTPLGASVGNTIYF.

V gene TRBV6-1 combines with J gene TRBJ1-5; possibly TRBD1 for D (5 bases). V was trimmed by 3 bases and J by 1 base, leaving 10 bases between them. CDR1 is MNHNS, CDR2 SASEGT, per germline. The CDR3 is made up of 15 amino acids. The CDR3 loop reads CASSDAAGSNQPQHF. CDR3 DNA: TGTGCCAGCAGTGATGCCGCAGGGAGCAATCAGCCCCAGCATTTT.